These 29 T cell receptor beta chains were all obtained from the same sample, sequenced in a study of molecular identifiers for immune sequencing clone quantification. TCRdb passed the PCR reads through MiXCR, listing each CDR3 protein once. The sample shows around 480,000 distinct CDR3 sequences, about 20% of them seen only once. Sequenced material: naive CD8+ T cells from blood, with Jurkat cell RNA spiked in. Subset indicated: FACS-sorted CD8+CD4-CCR7+CD45RA+ naive T cells. These receptors originate from a human donor in good health. Some libraries in this study had Jurkat cell RNA spiked in.

The CDR3 spells CASSTGGAGNQPQHF. In nucleotides, the CDR3 is TGTGCCAGTAGTACAGGGGGCGCGGGCAATCAGCCCCAGCATTTT. The chain is built from TRBV19 and TRBJ1-5; 8 bases agree with TRBD1. V gave up 4 bases and J gave up 2 bases; unmatched junction bases: 4. CDR1 is LNHDA, CDR2 SQIVND, per germline (reference sequence). This CDR3 comprises 15 residues.

Notes on this clonotype: This may stem from a read error, because a much larger clone lies one nucleotide away. J is TRBJ2-3 and V is TRBV7-9; D perhaps matches TRBD2 (6 bases). V gave up 5 bases and J gave up 6 bases, with 21 bases separating them. The CDR3 is made up of 16 amino acids. Germline V lookup: CDR1 SEHNR, CDR2 FQNEAQ (reference sequence). The CDR3 sequence: CASSNLRVAARDTQYF. CDR3 nucleotide sequence: TGTGCCAGCAGCAACCTGCGGGTAGCGGCAAGGGATACGCAGTATTTT.

Concerning this clonotype: This sequence may be a read error, since a much larger clone differs from it by one base. V usage is TRBV6-5 and J usage is TRBJ1-5, with 9 bases aligning to TRBD1. The assigned J gene may be wrong: the sequence end matches TRBJ2-3 better. From germline, CDR1 is MNHEY and CDR2 SVGAGI. This CDR3 contains 13 residues. CDR3 nucleotide sequence: TGTGCCACGGGAACAGGGGGCCTTCAGCCCCAGTATTTT. It yields the protein CATGTGGLQPQYF.

The chain uses TRBV6-2 or TRBV6-3 and TRBJ2-7; 8 positions agree with TRBD2. V trimming: 4 bases; J trimming: 1 base; junction bases outside the gene matches: 6. This CDR3 spans 15 amino acids. Germline-derived CDR1 and CDR2 are MNHEY and SVGEGT. The CDR3 here is CASSLSGGRSYEQYF. The CDR3 coding sequence is TGTGCCAGCAGTTTGAGCGGGGGCCGATCCTACGAGCAGTACTTC.

This rearrangement joins TRBV6-1 to TRBJ1-5; the D gene is possibly TRBD1 (6 bases). In germline, CDR1 is MNHNS, CDR2 SASEGT. V was trimmed by 1 base and J by 5 bases, leaving 15 bases between them. CDR3 size: 16 residues. The CDR3 spells CASSEVQGLLDQPQHF. CDR3 nucleotides: TGTGCCAGCAGTGAAGTACAGGGTCTCCTGGATCAGCCCCAGCATTTT.

This clonotype occurred many times. The rearrangement uses TRBV4-1 and TRBJ2-1; the D is unclear. Trimming stripped 0 bases from V and 0 bases from J, with 15 bases between. Looked up from germline, CDR1 is MGHRA and CDR2 is YSYEKL. The CDR3 has 18 residues. The chain's CDR3 is CASSQEGTGTSSYNEQFF. Here the CDR3 DNA reads TGCGCCAGCAGCCAAGAAGGAACGGGCACGTCCTCCTACAATGAGCAGTTCTTC.

A remark on this clonotype: This may be a read error: a much more frequent sequence differs by one nucleotide. Here the CDR3 omits its conserved ending phenylalanine or tryptophan, so a read error is the likely source. This chain links TRBV29-1 with TRBJ2-7; D remains ambiguous. The CDR3 is made up of 12 amino acids. V shed 7 bases and J shed 2 bases, with 12 bases lying between them. Per the germline V gene, CDR1 is SQVTM and CDR2 is ANQGSEA. The CDR3 DNA reads TGCAGCGCACGGACGGGTGCCTACGAGCAGTACTCC. It encodes CSARTGAYEQYS.

This clonotype was found a few times. V and J are TRBV27 and TRBJ1-5; no clear D gene. The CDR3 loop spans 17 amino acids. V shed 5 bases and J shed 5 bases, with 22 bases lying between them. The germline V gene encodes CDR1 MNHEY and CDR2 SMNVEV (reference sequence). The chain's CDR3 is CASSAVSGPPEYQPQHF. The DNA of the CDR3 is TGTGCCAGCAGTGCCGTATCAGGACCCCCGGAATATCAGCCCCAGCATTTT.

The chain combines TRBV9 with TRBJ2-7, with unresolved D. Trimming took off 4 bases at V and 0 bases at J, with 14 bases between the two ends. Germline loops: CDR1 SGDLS, CDR2 YYNGEE. This CDR3 contains 15 residues. CDR3 coding DNA: TGTGCCAGCAGCCCCTCGGACCTAGGCTCCTACGAGCAGTACTTC. This gives the protein CASSPSDLGSYEQYF.

This clonotype was detected only once. The missing conserved phenylalanine or tryptophan at the end of this CDR3 makes a read error likely. The J gene is TRBJ1-5, the V gene TRBV7-9; perhaps TRBD1 as D (5 bases). This CDR3 is built from 18 residues. Germline assignment: CDR1 SEHNR and CDR2 FQNEAQ (reference sequence). V was cut by 1 base and J by 1 base, with 17 bases left in between. The CDR3 DNA follows: TGTGCCAGCAGCTTAGGGCCCGGGGGAGGCGGCAGCAATCAGCCCCAGCATTTG. This encodes CASSLGPGGGGSNQPQHL.

This rearrangement joins TRBV12-3 or TRBV12-4 to TRBJ1-4, with 7 nucleotides matching TRBD1. J was trimmed by 1 base and V by 5 bases; bases with no gene match: 7. The CDR3 has 16 residues. CDR3 region: CASSPQGVGTNEKLFF. CDR3 nucleotides: TGTGCCAGCAGTCCGCAGGGGGTTGGAACTAATGAAAAACTGTTTTTT.

This clonotype came up a few times. V and J are TRBV30 and TRBJ2-5; weak D call: TRBD1 (6 bases). The V end was cut by 2 bases, the J end by 2 bases, with 12 bases between. The length of the CDR3 is 14 residues. The germline gives CDR1 GTSNPN, CDR2 SVGIG (reference sequence). DNA of the CDR3: TGTGCCTGGAGTTCCACAGGGTCTCAAGAGACCCAGTACTTC. It encodes CAWSSTGSQETQYF.

This clonotype came up many times. CDR3: CASSVAAGANTGELFF. The DNA for the CDR3 is TGTGCCAGCAGCGTAGCAGCGGGTGCGAACACCGGGGAGCTGTTTTTT. The V and J genes are TRBV9 and TRBJ2-2, with a tentative D call TRBD2 (6 bases). V was trimmed by 0 bases and J by 0 bases, leaving 9 bases between them. The CDR3 length is 16 residues. Germline lookup yields CDR1 SGDLS and CDR2 YYNGEE.

This chain links TRBV27 with TRBJ2-7; weak D call: TRBD1 (6 bases). This CDR3 spans 15 amino acids. CDR1 MNHEY and CDR2 SMNVEV come from the germline V gene (reference sequence). Trimming removed 5 bases at V and 1 base at J, with 15 bases between. The CDR3 coding sequence is TGTGCCAGCAGTCTCATAGGGGACACTTCCTACGAGCAGTACTTC. This gives the protein CASSLIGDTSYEQYF.

In the case of this clonotype: Germline is not matched at one junction end, which may reflect a read error. This chain links TRBV27 with TRBJ2-7, with 7 bases matching TRBD2. Germline values: CDR1 MNHEY, CDR2 SMNVEV (reference sequence). The CDR3 totals 15 residues. Here the CDR3 reads CASGFLLSRDYEQCF. The CDR3 nucleotides read TGTGCCAGCGGATTCTTACTGTCCCGGGACTACGAGCAGTGCTTC.

This chain connects TRBV7-9 to TRBJ1-2; D call uncertain. Deletions cut 0 bases from V and 7 bases from J, with 9 bases between. CDR3 length: 13 residues. The germline CDR1 and CDR2 sequences are SEHNR and FQNEAQ (reference sequence). Here the CDR3 DNA reads TGTGCCAGCAGCTTAGCACGGGAGAGTGGCTACACCTTC. This translates into CASSLARESGYTF.

This clonotype was counted many times. This chain joins TRBV20-1 and TRBJ2-3, with 7 positions matching TRBD2. Losses at the gene ends were 7 bases for V and 4 bases for J; bases not matched to a gene: 20. This CDR3 region has 17 residues. Looked up from germline, CDR1 is DFQATT and CDR2 is SNEGSKA (reference sequence). CDR3 sequence (DNA): TGCAGTGTTATGGACCTGGGCGGGGGACTGATCGCAGATACGCAGTATTTT. Translated, it gives CSVMDLGGGLIADTQYF.

The sample holds many counts of this clonotype. V and J are TRBV7-8 and TRBJ2-1, with D possibly matching TRBD2 (7 bases). The germline CDR1 and CDR2 sequences are SGHVS and FQNEAQ. Trimming took 3 bases from V and 2 from J, leaving 23 bases between them. The CDR3 contains 19 residues. CDR3 DNA: TGTGCCAGCAGCTTCGAGCCCACCCTTAGGGGGGGAACCTACAATGAGCAGTTCTTC. The encoded protein is CASSFEPTLRGGTYNEQFF.

This clonotype was seen many times. V is TRBV3-1 and J is TRBJ1-1; no firm D call. The CDR3 runs to 13 residues. Per the germline V gene, CDR1 is LGHDT and CDR2 is YNNKEL (reference sequence). Between the trimmed V and J ends, which lost 3 bases and 4 bases, there was a span of 9 bases. CDR3 DNA sequence: TGTGCCAGCAGCCAGTTTGCCCGCACTGAAGCTTTCTTT. Translated, it gives CASSQFARTEAFF.

The sample holds a few counts of this clonotype. The V and J genes are TRBV5-5 and TRBJ1-6, with D perhaps TRBD1 (5 bases). Germline CDR1 is SGHKS and CDR2 is YYEKEE (reference sequence). The length of the CDR3 is 18 residues. V shed 4 bases and J shed 0 bases, with 17 bases lying between them. The CDR3 region is CASSALTENLSYNSPLHF. CDR3 coding DNA: TGTGCCAGCAGCGCCCTGACAGAGAACCTCTCCTATAATTCACCCCTCCACTTT.

This clonotype was detected many times. The chain joins TRBV4-3 to TRBJ2-7; 8 bases agree with TRBD2. The CDR3 is made up of 16 amino acids. CDR1 is LGHNA, CDR2 YSLEER, per germline. With 1 base clipped from V and 3 bases from J, the junction kept 8 bases outside the gene matches. CDR3 sequence: CASSQAGSSGSYEQYF. The CDR3 DNA reads as TGCGCCAGCAGCCAAGCCGGTTCGAGCGGGAGCTACGAGCAGTACTTC.

This clonotype was seen a few times. This chain links TRBV18 with TRBJ2-7; maybe TRBD2 (6 bases). The CDR3 has 14 residues. The V gene lost 2 bases and the J gene lost 2 bases, with 10 bases spanning the gap. The germline V gene has CDR1 KGHSH and CDR2 LQKENI. The CDR3 loop is CASSPASVAYEQYF. The CDR3, as DNA: TGTGCCAGCTCACCAGCTAGCGTCGCCTACGAGCAGTACTTC.

The genes are TRBV19 and TRBJ1-5; 7 bases align to TRBD1. This CDR3 contains 15 residues. The J segment lost 5 bases and the V segment lost 3 bases, leaving 7 bases of the junction unmatched. The germline gives CDR1 LNHDA, CDR2 SQIVND (reference sequence). This chain's CDR3 is CASSIFDRVDQPQHF. The CDR3 DNA reads as TGTGCCAGTAGTATCTTCGACAGGGTGGATCAGCCCCAGCATTTT.

Points on this clonotype: This likely comes from a read error, as the CDR3 has no conserved phenylalanine or tryptophan at its end. The V gene is TRBV27, the J gene TRBJ1-1; the match to TRBD1 covers 8 bases. The CDR3 totals 13 residues. After removal of 9 bases from V and 6 bases from J, the junction contained 9 bases not matched to a gene. CDR1 MNHEY and CDR2 SMNVEV come from the germline V gene (reference sequence). The CDR3 reads CASYDRGFSEAFS. Here the CDR3 DNA reads TGTGCCAGTTATGACAGGGGTTTTTCTGAAGCTTTCTCT.

The rearrangement uses TRBV2 and TRBJ1-2, with 9 bases that match TRBD1. Germline loops: CDR1 SNHLY, CDR2 FYNNEI. Trimming took 3 bases from V and 4 from J; bases not matched to a gene: 6. CDR3 length: 15 amino acids. This CDR3 is CASSDGTGSPYGYTF. In nucleotides, the CDR3 is TGTGCCAGCAGTGACGGGACAGGGAGCCCCTATGGCTACACCTTC.

As to this clonotype: Being one base from a much bigger clone, this may be a read error. The chain combines TRBV20-1 with TRBJ2-3; possibly TRBD1 or TRBD2 for D (7 bases each). CDR1 is DFQATT and CDR2 is SNEGSKA in the germline V gene (reference sequence). The CDR3 is made up of 15 amino acids. DNA of the CDR3: TGCGGTGCTTTAGGGAGGGACAGACACACAGATACGCAGTATTTT. Amino acids: CGALGRDRHTDTQYF.

The chain joins TRBV20-1 to TRBJ2-1, with 10 bases lining up with TRBD2. CDR1 is DFQATT, CDR2 SNEGSKA, per germline (reference sequence). The CDR3 loop spans 14 amino acids. Trimming at V came to 7 bases and at J to 2 bases, leaving 5 bases not matched to a gene. The CDR3 sequence is CSGRTSGPYNEQFF. For the CDR3, the DNA is TGCAGTGGTCGGACTAGCGGACCCTACAATGAGCAGTTCTTC.

This clonotype occurred a few times. V and J are TRBV10-3 and TRBJ1-2; 9 positions match TRBD1. Per the germline V gene, CDR1 is ENHRY and CDR2 is SYGVKD. Trimming took 1 base from V and 5 from J; bases not matched to a gene: 8. This CDR3 has 16 amino acids. The CDR3 loop reads CAISEFEQGALYGYTF. DNA of the CDR3: TGTGCCATCAGTGAGTTCGAACAGGGGGCCCTATATGGCTACACCTTC.

This clonotype was seen repeatedly, ten times or more. The chain uses TRBV28 and TRBJ1-1; 8 bases are shared with TRBD1. After removal of 5 bases from V and 5 bases from J, the junction contained 10 bases not matched to a gene. This CDR3 has 15 amino acids. Germline CDR1 MDHEN, CDR2 SYDVKM. The CDR3 bases are TGTGCCAGCAGTCAGCCCTCAGGGGGCGCGACTGAAGCTTTCTTT. Encoded protein: CASSQPSGGATEAFF.